This TCR beta chain was profiled in a study of blood T cell repertoires in COVID-19. Study summary: T cells, B-cell-depleted T cells, or PBMCs provided the cDNA or gDNA that served as material.

Original processing notes: Quantification of nucleated cells was approximated via reference gene primer amplification. Sequencing was performed with immunoSEQ multiplex PCR; in TCRdb, only in-frame clones are kept and a portion is missing. The D gene and trimming were derived from the DNA, and the V and J assignments and clone size from that table. The sample lists 150,000 to 200,000 clones, under 80% occurring once. This clone was found a few times. CDR3 size: 13 residues. In germline, CDR1 is SGHTA, CDR2 FQGNSA. Trimming stripped 2 bases from V and 8 bases from J, with 9 bases between. Everyone who took part was roughly 18 to 89 years old, and they came from over 20 US areas. Clinical history as reported by participants underpinned cohort assignment.

The V gene is TRBV7-2, the J gene TRBJ1-4, with D possibly TRBD1 on 5 matching bases. The sequence was obtained from a woman between 50 and 59 years old with acute COVID-19. Sequencing used PBMCs or T cells enriched from blood (not recorded which). CDR3 amino acids: CASSLMGREKLFF. The CDR3 nucleotides read TGTGCCAGCAGCTTAATGGGGCGGGAAAAACTGTTTTTT.